The 6 T cell receptor beta chains reported below all come from one sample, sequenced in a study of PD-1 blockade in classical Hodgkin lymphoma. The data were produced by immunoSEQ multiplex PCR, yet TCRdb's version contains in-frame clones alone and is incomplete. The sample shows 70,000 or so clones, under 95% of them seen only once. Each and every patient relapsed after autologous stem cell transplantation, and patients got differing brentuximab vedotin exposure. Here the sequenced sample was peripheral blood mononuclear cells (PBMCs), taken at baseline. These TCRs come from a human donor with classical Hodgkin lymphoma.

The chain recombines TRBV6-6 with TRBJ2-1; D uncertain. The CDR3 loop spans 16 amino acids. Trimming removed 2 bases from V and 5 bases from J, with 16 bases in between. CDR1 MNHNY and CDR2 SVGAGI come from the germline V gene (reference sequence). In nucleotides, the CDR3 is TGTGCCAGCAGTTACCCGCCGCGAGTTTCAGACAATGAGCAGTTCTTC. It translates to CASSYPPRVSDNEQFF.

This clone was detected once. The chain carries TRBV18 and TRBJ2-1; 10 bases are a match to TRBD2. J was trimmed by 4 bases and V by 4 bases; bases with no gene match: 7. CDR1 is KGHSH and CDR2 is LQKENI in the germline V gene. The CDR3 sequence is 16 residues long. The CDR3 nucleotides read TGTGCCAGCTCACAGGAACTAGCGGGGCTTTACAATGAGCAGTTCTTC. It translates to CASSQELAGLYNEQFF.

The CDR3 DNA reads as TGTGCCAGCAGTGAATTCAGGGGTGCGGAGGAGCTGTTTTTT. Translation gives CASSEFRGAEELFF. The rearrangement uses TRBV25-1 and TRBJ2-2; tentatively, D is TRBD1 (6 bases). From germline, CDR1 is MGHDK and CDR2 SYGVNS. The CDR3 runs to 14 residues. Trimming shortened V by 1 base and J by 10 bases, and 13 bases separated the two germline ends.

The chain joins TRBV7-2 to TRBJ1-1; perhaps TRBD1 as D (5 bases). Trimming stripped 5 bases from V and 4 bases from J, with 14 bases between. This CDR3 has 14 amino acids. The germline V gene has CDR1 SGHTA and CDR2 FQGNSA. The CDR3 nucleotides read TGTGCCAGCAGCCGACGAGGGGCGAGCACTGAAGCTTTCTTT. It specifies CASSRRGASTEAFF.

The chain links TRBV18 to TRBJ2-7, with a weak D call TRBD2 (6 bases). CDR3 length: 12 amino acids. Germline CDR1 KGHSH, CDR2 LQKENI. V was cut by 8 bases and J by 6 bases, with 14 bases left in between. CDR3 sequence: CASGDRAGEQYF. The CDR3 nucleotides read TGTGCCAGCGGGGATCGAGCGGGCGAGCAGTACTTC.

J is TRBJ2-7 and V is TRBV29-1; the D call may be TRBD1 or TRBD2 (6 bases each). CDR1 is SQVTM, CDR2 ANQGSEA, per germline. V dropped 3 bases and J dropped 4 bases, with 13 bases sitting between them. CDR3 length: 13 residues. As DNA, the CDR3 is TGCAGCGTTGATGGAGGGACAACTTACGAGCAGTACTTC. The encoded protein is CSVDGGTTYEQYF.